This record concerns one T cell receptor (beta chain) sequence. These data belong to a study of blood T cell repertoires in COVID-19. About the study: The study drew acute and convalescent COVID-19 samples from the United States, Italy and Spain. From T cells, B-cell-depleted T cells, or PBMCs came the material, which was cDNA or gDNA.

The V gene end was trimmed by 5 bases and the J gene end by 6 bases; junction bases not matched to a gene: 4. Germline CDR1 is SGHNT and CDR2 is YYREEE (reference sequence). This CDR3 has 12 amino acids. In the authors' workflow: The assay estimated nucleated cells by amplifying reference gene primers. Sequenced by immunoSEQ multiplex PCR; TCRdb stores in-frame clones only, minus some. From that table come the V and J calls and clone size; the DNA was used to work out D and trimming. The sample lists 180,000 or so clones; just over 85% were seen once. Sequencing was done on a sample of peripheral blood. The rearrangement joins TRBV5-4 to TRBJ1-1; 7 bases are shared with TRBD1. The sequence was collected from a man aged 55 to 69 with acute or convalescent COVID-19. The CDR3 region is CASSETGSEAFF. CDR3 nucleotides: TGTGCCAGCAGTGAGACAGGGTCTGAAGCTTTCTTT.